The rows below give T cell receptor beta chains drawn from one sample of a study of T cells in localized non-small cell lung cancer. Profiling relied on immunoSEQ multiplex PCR, and the TCRdb table lists in-frame clones only, not all of them. The sample has tens of thousands of clones, approximately 88% seen once. Sequenced here: peripheral blood, sampled before any cancer treatment. The receptor set was obtained from a male donor older than 55 with stage I lung adenocarcinoma. Both conserved end residues are part of each CDR3. Fields, in order: clone size, D gene, J gene, V gene, CDR3 DNA, CDR3 protein. A D gene is named only where the DNA matches it firmly. Some rows mark clone size as missing; the rest say once, few, many or name a class of expanded clone.

.,TRBD1,TRBJ1-5,TRBV28,TGTGCCAGCAGGGGGGGACAGGGAGGCAATCAGCCCCAGCATTTT,CASRGGQGGNQPQHF
.,.,TRBJ1-1,TRBV29-1,TGCAGCGTTTTAGGACAGTCGAACACTGAAGCTTTCTTT,CSVLGQSNTEAFF
.,.,TRBJ2-7,TRBV29-1,TGCAGCGTTGAATTTGGGGGGCAGGACGAGCAGTACTTC,CSVEFGGQDEQYF
.,.,TRBJ1-3,TRBV19,TGTGCCAGTAGTATTCAGGGGATCTCTGGAAACACCATATATTTT,CASSIQGISGNTIYF
.,TRBD1,TRBJ2-7,TRBV5-6,TGTGCCAGCAGCTTGCCACAGGGGACCTACGAGCAGTACTTC,CASSLPQGTYEQYF
few,TRBD2,TRBJ2-7,TRBV7-2,TGTGCCAGCAGCCGCGACACGGGGGGAATCTACGAGCAGTACTTC,CASSRDTGGIYEQYF
.,.,TRBJ1-1,TRBV2,TGTGCCAGCAAGTCCGAGGGAAGGGGTGAAGCTTTCTTT,CASKSEGRGEAFF
.,TRBD1,TRBJ2-5,TRBV7-9,TGTGCCAGCAGCCCGACCGGGACAGGTCAAGAGACCCAGTACTTC,CASSPTGTGQETQYF
.,.,TRBJ1-5,TRBV7-2,TGTGCCAGCAGCTATAGGGCAGGCAATCAGCCCCAGCATTTT,CASSYRAGNQPQHF
.,TRBD2,TRBJ2-7,TRBV29-1,TGCAGCGTTGCCGTGGGGGGGTCCTACGAGCAGTACTTC,CSVAVGGSYEQYF
.,.,TRBJ1-2,TRBV30,TGTGCCTGGAGCCCTAGACAGTCTAACTATGGCTACACCTTC,CAWSPRQSNYGYTF
.,.,TRBJ1-4,TRBV5-1,TGCGCCAGCGGGTTGGAGGGCTGGGGAAATGAAAAACTGTTTTTT,CASGLEGWGNEKLFF
.,.,TRBJ1-5,TRBV6-6,TGTGCCAGCAGACCGCAGAATCAGCCCCAGCATTTT,CASRPQNQPQHF
.,TRBD2,TRBJ2-2,TRBV9,TGTGCCAGCAGCTCCCGGGTTAGCGGGGGGCCGAACACCGGGGAGCTGTTTTTT,CASSSRVSGGPNTGELFF
.,.,TRBJ1-4,TRBV7-2,TGTGCCAGCAGCACTTTGGGGCCTTCTTCAACTAATGAAAAACTGTTTTTT,CASSTLGPSSTNEKLFF
.,.,TRBJ1-2,TRBV4-3,TGCGCCAGCAGCCAAGATCGGGGAAGTAACTATGGCTACACCTTC,CASSQDRGSNYGYTF
.,.,TRBJ2-3,TRBV7-9,TGTGCCAGCAGCTATCAGGGGACAGATACGCAGTATTTT,CASSYQGTDTQYF
.,TRBD2,TRBJ2-1,TRBV7-6,TGTGCCAGCAGCCCGGGGGGTAGCGGGGGAACTGAGCAGTTCTTC,CASSPGGSGGTEQFF
once,.,TRBJ1-1,TRBV10-3,TGTGCCATCAGTGAAGGGGAACTCGAAGCTTTCTTT,CAISEGELEAFF
.,.,TRBJ2-7,TRBV19,TGTGCCAGTAGTATGGCGGCAGGGAGCTACGAGCAGTACTTC,CASSMAAGSYEQYF
.,.,TRBJ1-1,TRBV5-1,TGCGCCAGCAGCTTGCGCAGCTTGAACACTGAAGCTTTCTTT,CASSLRSLNTEAFF
.,.,TRBJ1-4,TRBV19,TGTGCCAGTAGGCCGCTACCGTTTACAACTAATGAAAAACTGTTTTTT,CASRPLPFTTNEKLFF
.,.,TRBJ2-7,TRBV21-1,TGTGCCAGCAGCAAAGCCGCCCCGGGACAGGGGGCCTACGAGCAGTACTTC,CASSKAAPGQGAYEQYF
.,.,TRBJ2-3,TRBV19,TGTGCCAGTAGTATGATTGTTGCTATCGCACAAGGCACAGATACGCAGTATTTT,CASSMIVAIAQGTDTQYF
.,.,TRBJ2-1,TRBV7-2,TGTGCCAGCAGCCGCGGCTTACCGCCGGGACTCGGCTACAATGAGCAGTTCTTC,CASSRGLPPGLGYNEQFF
once,.,TRBJ2-5,TRBV30,TGTGCCTGGAGTCTACCCGGGACAACCTTTCAAGAGACCCAGTACTTC,CAWSLPGTTFQETQYF
.,TRBD2,TRBJ2-1,TRBV9,TGTGCCAGCAGCGTAGGTAGCGGGAGGATCTCCTACAATGAGCAGTTCTTC,CASSVGSGRISYNEQFF
.,.,TRBJ2-3,TRBV6-1,TGTGCCAGCAGTGAAGCTCCGAACAGGGCGGATACGCAGTATTTT,CASSEAPNRADTQYF
.,.,TRBJ2-1,TRBV10-1,TGCGCCAGCAGTGCCCTGCGGGTGGATGAGCAGTTCTTC,CASSALRVDEQFF
.,.,TRBJ1-1,TRBV19,TGTGCCAGTAGTACCGTCTCTAAAGGGACTGAAGCTTTCTTT,CASSTVSKGTEAFF
.,.,TRBJ2-6,TRBV5-6,TGTGCCAGCAGCTCGATCGCGGGGCTTCGCAACGTCCTGACTTTC,CASSSIAGLRNVLTF
once,TRBD1,TRBJ1-3,TRBV6-6,TGTGCCAGCATCCCAGGGGGCCAGGGAAACACCATATATTTT,CASIPGGQGNTIYF